The 11 T cell receptor beta chains presented below share a single source sample, sequenced in a study of cytomegalovirus exposure and HLA in healthy donors. The PCR ran on 60 Vbeta and 13 Jbeta primers. Generated by immunoSEQ multiplex PCR, the TCRdb table keeps only in-frame clones and is missing some. The data show 160,000 or so clones, about four fifths seen once. Sequencing used PBMCs. These receptors were obtained from a man aged 25 to 45 in good health and CMV-seronegative.

The J gene is TRBJ1-4, the V gene TRBV29-1, with D maybe TRBD1 (5 bases). V shed 1 base and J shed 7 bases, with 13 bases lying between them. CDR1 and CDR2 (germline): SQVTM, ANQGSEA. This CDR3 region has 14 residues. The chain's CDR3 is CSVEGRGDGEKLFF. CDR3 DNA: TGCAGCGTTGAAGGGAGGGGTGATGGTGAAAAACTGTTTTTT. Drawing the rest from reference TRBV29-1 and TRBJ1-4, the complete variable domain is SAVISQKPSRDICQRGTSLTIQCQVDSQVTMMFWYRQQPGQSLTLIATANQGSEATYESGFVIDKFPISRPNLTFSTLTVSNMSPEDSSIYLCSVEGRGDGEKLFFGSGTQLSVL.

The chain carries TRBV5-1 and TRBJ1-1; possible D gene TRBD1, 5 bases. The germline V gene encodes CDR1 SGHRS and CDR2 YFSETQ. Between the trimmed V and J ends, which lost 1 base and 3 bases, there was a span of 13 bases. The CDR3 loop spans 15 amino acids. CDR3 bases: TGCGCCAGCAGCTTGACGGGGTGGGGGGACACTGAAGCTTTCTTT. It encodes CASSLTGWGDTEAFF.

The chain joins TRBV7-8 to TRBJ2-5, with 7 bases that match TRBD2. V dropped 5 bases and J dropped 2; count of bases not matched to a gene: 11. CDR1 and CDR2 (germline): SGHVS, FQNEAQ. CDR3 size: 16 residues. The CDR3 nucleotides are TGTGCCAGCAGCCCCACTAGCAGGGAGGGGCAAGAGACCCAGTACTTC. It yields the protein CASSPTSREGQETQYF.

This clone was seen once. V usage is TRBV29-1 and J usage is TRBJ1-1; 7 nucleotides align to TRBD1. The CDR3 has 13 residues. V gave up 4 bases and J gave up 1 base; unmatched junction bases: 3. Germline CDR1 and CDR2: SQVTM and ANQGSEA. The CDR3, as DNA: TGCAGCGTTGGACAGGGCAGGAACACTGAAGCTTTCTTT. It codes for CSVGQGRNTEAFF.

The gene calls are TRBV7-2 and TRBJ2-7; D is ambiguous. Germline assignment: CDR1 SGHTA and CDR2 FQGNSA. V lost 5 bases to trimming and J lost 5 bases, with 10 bases between them. The CDR3 runs to 12 residues. CDR3 bases: TGTGCCAGCAGCCCCTCCAGGAACGAGCAGTACTTC. It yields the protein CASSPSRNEQYF. The full variable domain, completed using reference TRBV7-2 and TRBJ2-7, is GAGVSQSPSNKVTEKGKDVELRCDPISGHTALYWYRQSLGQGLEFLIYFQGNSAPDKSGLPSDRFSAERTGGSVSTLTIQRTQQEDSAVYLCASSPSRNEQYFGPGTRLTVT.

This clone was recorded only once. The V and J genes are TRBV27 and TRBJ1-2; perhaps TRBD1 as D (6 bases). The CDR3 runs 15 residues. Trimming stripped 5 bases from V and 5 bases from J, with 18 bases between. From germline, CDR1 is MNHEY and CDR2 SMNVEV (reference sequence). The CDR3 here is CASSPRQVNLYGYTF. CDR3 sequence (DNA): TGTGCCAGCAGTCCCCGACAGGTGAATCTTTATGGCTACACCTTC.

This chain joins TRBV28 and TRBJ1-5, with TRBD1 identical over 9 bases. This CDR3 comprises 16 residues. The J segment lost 7 bases and the V segment lost 2 bases, leaving 9 bases of the junction unmatched. Germline V gene data show CDR1 as MDHEN and CDR2 as SYDVKM. CDR3 sequence: CASSLLDRGSLQPQHF. The DNA of the CDR3 is TGTGCCAGCAGTTTACTGGACAGGGGATCGTTACAGCCCCAGCATTTT.

Written as DNA, the CDR3 is TGTGCCACCATCTTAGCGGGGGGGCCGAATGAGCAGTTCTTC. Translating gives CATILAGGPNEQFF. The chain links TRBV15 to TRBJ2-1; 11 bases align to TRBD2. With V trimmed by 7 bases and J by 7 bases, 6 bases remained unmatched. The CDR3 is 14 amino acids. Germline V gives CDR1 LNHNV, CDR2 YYDKDF (reference sequence).

The rearrangement uses TRBV4-3 and TRBJ1-1; no clear D gene. This CDR3 has 14 amino acids. The ends were cut back, 2 bases at V and 4 bases at J, with 11 bases in the middle. The germline V gene has CDR1 LGHNA and CDR2 YSLEER. The CDR3: CASSQQSVGTEAFF. The CDR3 region has the DNA TGCGCCAGCAGCCAACAGAGCGTGGGCACTGAAGCTTTCTTT.

This clone was seen more than once but under ten times. The CDR3 sequence is CASSLDRGRFQETQYF. CDR3 sequence (DNA): TGTGCCAGCAGCTTGGACAGGGGCCGTTTCCAAGAGACCCAGTACTTC. The chain couples TRBV5-6 to TRBJ2-5; 7 nucleotides match TRBD1. With 0 bases clipped from V and 1 base from J, the junction kept 6 bases outside the gene matches. The CDR3 runs 16 residues. CDR1 and CDR2 from the germline V gene are SGHDT and YYEEEE. Using reference TRBV5-6 and TRBJ2-5 for the parts outside the CDR3, the full variable domain is DAGVTQSPTHLIKTRGQQVTLRCSPKSGHDTVSWYQQALGQGPQFIFQYYEEEERQRGNFPDRFSGHQFPNYSSELNVNALLLGDSALYLCASSLDRGRFQETQYFGPGTRLLVL.

The V call is TRBV9, the J call TRBJ2-1, with D tentatively TRBD1 (6 bases). The CDR3 runs 17 residues. Trimming left V 2 bases short and J 3 bases short, with 18 bases between. Germline V gene sequence: CDR1 SGDLS, CDR2 YYNGEE. The CDR3 region has the DNA TGTGCCAGCAGCGTGGGGGAACAGGGTTTCCTCTACAATGAGCAGTTCTTC. This gives the protein CASSVGEQGFLYNEQFF.